The next 18 T cell receptor beta chains were all read from a single sample in a study of blood T cell repertoires in COVID-19. Sequencing was performed with immunoSEQ multiplex PCR; in TCRdb, only in-frame clones are kept and a portion is missing. The table has about 200,000 clones, 75% to 90% seen once. Sequencing was performed on peripheral blood. The receptor source for this set is a human donor in a cohort sampled during active COVID-19.

The V and J genes are TRBV4-2 and TRBJ1-2; D not resolved. The CDR3 has 14 amino acids. The V and J ends lost 1 base and 7 bases respectively, with 13 bases between them. Germline V lookup: CDR1 LGHNA, CDR2 YNFKEQ. The CDR3 sequence: CASSQGGLGTGYTF. DNA for the CDR3: TGTGCCAGCAGCCAAGGCGGGTTGGGTACTGGCTACACCTTC.

This chain connects TRBV29-1 to TRBJ2-7, with TRBD2 matching over 7 bases. The V and J ends lost 6 bases and 0 bases, in that order; junction bases with no gene match: 5. The CDR3 has 13 amino acids. CDR1 and CDR2 from the germline V gene are SQVTM and ANQGSEA. Here the CDR3 reads CSVSGTYSYEQYF. In DNA, the CDR3 is TGCAGCGTGAGCGGGACTTACTCCTACGAGCAGTACTTC.

This clone has at least ten counts. This chain joins TRBV29-1 and TRBJ2-7; a weak D match, TRBD2 (6 bases). V lost 4 bases and J lost 2, with 15 bases in between. Looked up from germline, CDR1 is SQVTM and CDR2 is ANQGSEA. The CDR3 is made up of 14 amino acids. The CDR3 here is CSVVLLATAYEQYF. The CDR3 DNA is TGCAGCGTTGTCCTCCTAGCGACGGCCTACGAGCAGTACTTC.

In regard to this clone: One junction end does not reproduce the germline sequence, and a read error may be involved. The chain has TRBV5-6 and TRBJ1-2; D may be TRBD1 (5 bases). The germline gives CDR1 SGHDT, CDR2 YYEEEE. The CDR3 loop spans 13 amino acids. The CDR3 nucleotides are TGTGCCAACAGCTTGTTGGGGCCGGATGGCTACACCTTC. This translates into CANSLLGPDGYTF.

This clone came up a few times. This sequence joins TRBV6-6 and TRBJ2-1; 12 positions agree with TRBD2. The J segment lost 9 bases and the V segment lost 1 base, leaving 7 bases of the junction unmatched. The germline V gene encodes CDR1 MNHNY and CDR2 SVGAGI (reference sequence). CDR3 length: 16 residues. DNA for the CDR3: TGTGCCAGCAGTTACTTGCTAGCGGGAGGGCAGGGTGAGCAGTTCTTC. Translated: CASSYLLAGGQGEQFF.

This clone is a singleton in its sample. The J gene is TRBJ2-7, the V gene TRBV5-6; D gene unclear. Germline assignment: CDR1 SGHDT and CDR2 YYEEEE. Trimming cost V 0 bases and J 3 bases, with 4 bases left between them. This CDR3 is 12 amino acids long. The DNA of the CDR3 is TGTGCCAGCAGCTTGGTCGGCTACGAGCAGTACTTC. Its translation is CASSLVGYEQYF.

The chain has TRBV2 and TRBJ2-5, with 12 nucleotides matching TRBD2. CDR1 is SNHLY and CDR2 is FYNNEI in the germline V gene. This CDR3 is built from 15 residues. Germline trimming cut 6 bases from V and 5 bases from J; bases unmatched to any gene: 7. The CDR3 loop is CASRTSGSPKETQYF. Written as DNA, the CDR3 is TGTGCCAGCAGGACTAGCGGGAGTCCCAAGGAGACCCAGTACTTC. The full variable domain, completed using reference TRBV2 and TRBJ2-5, is EPEVTQTPSHQVTQMGQEVILRCVPISNHLYFYWYRQILGQKVEFLVSFYNNEISEKSEIFDDQFSVERPDGSNFTLKIRSTKLEDSAMYFCASRTSGSPKETQYFGPGTRLLVL.

This clone occurred a few times. The chain links TRBV3-1 (or the pseudogene TRBV3-2) to TRBJ2-1; the D gene is possibly TRBD1 (6 bases). Germline-derived CDR1 and CDR2 are LGHDT and YNNKEL (reference sequence). Between the trimmed V and J ends, which lost 3 bases and 3 bases, there was a span of 12 bases. This CDR3 has 15 residues. CDR3 DNA: TGTGCCAGCAGCCACCGGGACACCGACTACAATGAGCAGTTCTTC. It encodes CASSHRDTDYNEQFF.

The chain couples TRBV5-1 to TRBJ1-4, with TRBD1 as a possible D gene (5 bases). Trimming stripped 4 bases from V and 8 bases from J, with 18 bases between. CDR3 length: 15 amino acids. The germline V gene encodes CDR1 SGHRS and CDR2 YFSETQ. CDR3: CASSLVGAGKEKLFF. The CDR3 DNA follows: TGCGCCAGCAGCCTCGTAGGGGCAGGGAAGGAAAAACTGTTTTTT.

The V call is TRBV18, the J call TRBJ2-7; a possible D gene is TRBD2 (7 bases). Germline CDR1 is KGHSH and CDR2 is LQKENI. The CDR3 totals 16 residues. V shed 1 base and J shed 5 bases, with 18 bases lying between them. CDR3: CASSPRWLGGDHEQYF. CDR3 bases: TGTGCCAGCTCACCACGGTGGTTAGGGGGGGACCACGAGCAGTACTTC.

The rearrangement uses TRBV6-1 and TRBJ1-1; a possible D gene is TRBD1 (5 bases). The CDR3 extends over 13 amino acids. Germline lookup yields CDR1 MNHNS and CDR2 SASEGT. V shed 2 bases and J shed 4 bases, with 8 bases lying between them. The CDR3 DNA sequence: TGTGCCAGCAGTGAATCGGGGGGCACTGAAGCTTTCTTT. It encodes CASSESGGTEAFF.

The chain carries TRBV24-1 and TRBJ2-7; 11 positions agree with TRBD2. The CDR3 has 15 residues. The J segment lost 4 bases and the V segment lost 4 bases, leaving 5 bases of the junction unmatched. Germline V CDR1 and CDR2: KGHDR, SFDVKD. The CDR3 region is CATSDPLAGEYEQYF. DNA of the CDR3: TGTGCCACCAGTGACCCACTAGCGGGAGAATACGAGCAGTACTTC.

This clone appeared a single time. The V call is TRBV7-9, the J call TRBJ1-6; TRBD1 matches at 9 bases. Germline V gives CDR1 SEHNR, CDR2 FQNEAQ (reference sequence). The CDR3 is made up of 15 amino acids. With V trimmed by 5 bases and J by 7 bases, 6 bases remained unmatched. The chain's CDR3 is CASSPPGTGNSPLHF. The CDR3 DNA follows: TGTGCCAGCAGCCCCCCCGGGACAGGGAATTCACCCCTCCACTTT.

The chain combines TRBV29-1 with TRBJ1-5; TRBD1 is a possible D gene (5 bases). This CDR3 is 12 amino acids long. Germline V CDR1 and CDR2: SQVTM, ANQGSEA. Trimming removed 5 bases from V and 7 bases from J, with 12 bases in between. CDR3 coding DNA: TGCAGCGTTAGCCAGGGTGGCCAGCCCCAGCATTTT. It codes for CSVSQGGQPQHF. The full variable domain, in which reference TRBV29-1 and TRBJ1-5 provide the parts outside the CDR3, is SAVISQKPSRDICQRGTSLTIQCQVDSQVTMMFWYRQQPGQSLTLIATANQGSEATYESGFVIDKFPISRPNLTFSTLTVSNMSPEDSSIYLCSVSQGGQPQHFGDGTRLSIL.

The V call is TRBV6-5, the J call TRBJ2-7; D is uncertain. The V gene lost 6 bases and the J gene lost 3 bases, with 6 bases spanning the gap. The CDR3 is 11 residues long. Germline CDR1 is MNHEY and CDR2 is SVGAGI. The CDR3 spells CASSSRYEQYF. The CDR3 DNA follows: TGTGCCAGCAGCTCTCGCTACGAGCAGTACTTC.

The chain combines TRBV12-3 or TRBV12-4 with TRBJ2-2, with 7 bases fitting TRBD1. The ends lost 7 bases at V and 5 bases at J; junction bases unmatched: 4. The CDR3 covers 13 residues. CDR3 sequence (DNA): TGTGCCAGCAAATCGACAGGGACCGGGGAGCTGTTTTTT. Encoded protein: CASKSTGTGELFF.

The rearrangement joins TRBV29-1 to TRBJ1-1; weak D call: TRBD1 (5 bases). V lost 7 bases, J lost 2 bases, and 14 bases lay in between. Germline V lookup: CDR1 SQVTM, CDR2 ANQGSEA. The CDR3 contains 13 residues. For the CDR3, the DNA is TGCAGCGCTGGGGGGGGACCTAACACTGAAGCTTTCTTT. The encoded protein is CSAGGGPNTEAFF.

V gene TRBV14 combines with J gene TRBJ2-7; no definite D call. The V end lost 0 bases, the J end lost 4 bases, and 13 bases lay between the germline ends. The germline gives CDR1 SGHDN, CDR2 FVKESK. The CDR3 sequence is 15 residues long. The CDR3 sequence is CASSQEWAREYEQYF. CDR3 bases: TGTGCCAGCAGCCAAGAGTGGGCCCGAGAATACGAGCAGTACTTC. Based on the CDR3 plus reference TRBV14 and TRBJ2-7, the full variable domain is EAGVTQFPSHSVIEKGQTVTLRCDPISGHDNLYWYRRVMGKEIKFLLHFVKESKQDESGMPNNRFLAERTGGTYSTLKVQPAELEDSGVYFCASSQEWAREYEQYFGPGTRLTVT.